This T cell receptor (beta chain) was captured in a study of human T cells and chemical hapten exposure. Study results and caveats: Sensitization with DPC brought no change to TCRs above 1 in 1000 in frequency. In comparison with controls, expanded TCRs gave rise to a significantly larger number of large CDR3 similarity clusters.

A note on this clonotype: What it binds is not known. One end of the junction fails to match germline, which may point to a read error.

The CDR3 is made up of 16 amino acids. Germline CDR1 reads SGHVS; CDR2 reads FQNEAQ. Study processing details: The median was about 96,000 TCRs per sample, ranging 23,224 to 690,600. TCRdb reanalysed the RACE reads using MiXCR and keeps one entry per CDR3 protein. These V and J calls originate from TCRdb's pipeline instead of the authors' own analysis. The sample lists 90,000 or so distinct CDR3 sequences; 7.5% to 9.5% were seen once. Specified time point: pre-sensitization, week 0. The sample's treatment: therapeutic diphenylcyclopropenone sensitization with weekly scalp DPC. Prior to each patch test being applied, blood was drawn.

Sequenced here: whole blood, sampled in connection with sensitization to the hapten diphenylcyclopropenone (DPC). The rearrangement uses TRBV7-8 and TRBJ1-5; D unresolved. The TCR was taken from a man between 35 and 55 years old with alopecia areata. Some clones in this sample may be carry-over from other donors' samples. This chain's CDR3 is CASNLTPERNNQPQHF. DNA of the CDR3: TGTGCCAGCAACTTAACACCCGAAAGGAACAATCAGCCCCAGCATTTT.